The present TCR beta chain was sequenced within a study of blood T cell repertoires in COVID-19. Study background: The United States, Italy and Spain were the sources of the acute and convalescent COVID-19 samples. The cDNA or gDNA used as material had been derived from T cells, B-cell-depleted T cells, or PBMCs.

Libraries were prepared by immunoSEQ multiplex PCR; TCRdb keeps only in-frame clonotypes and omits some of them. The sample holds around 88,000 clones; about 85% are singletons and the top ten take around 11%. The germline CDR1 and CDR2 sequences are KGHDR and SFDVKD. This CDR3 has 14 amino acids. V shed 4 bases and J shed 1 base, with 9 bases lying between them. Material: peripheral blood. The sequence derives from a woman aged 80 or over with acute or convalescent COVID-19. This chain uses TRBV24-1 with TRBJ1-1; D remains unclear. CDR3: CATSEGSGNTEAFF. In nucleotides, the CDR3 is TGTGCCACCAGTGAGGGCAGTGGGAACACTGAAGCTTTCTTT.